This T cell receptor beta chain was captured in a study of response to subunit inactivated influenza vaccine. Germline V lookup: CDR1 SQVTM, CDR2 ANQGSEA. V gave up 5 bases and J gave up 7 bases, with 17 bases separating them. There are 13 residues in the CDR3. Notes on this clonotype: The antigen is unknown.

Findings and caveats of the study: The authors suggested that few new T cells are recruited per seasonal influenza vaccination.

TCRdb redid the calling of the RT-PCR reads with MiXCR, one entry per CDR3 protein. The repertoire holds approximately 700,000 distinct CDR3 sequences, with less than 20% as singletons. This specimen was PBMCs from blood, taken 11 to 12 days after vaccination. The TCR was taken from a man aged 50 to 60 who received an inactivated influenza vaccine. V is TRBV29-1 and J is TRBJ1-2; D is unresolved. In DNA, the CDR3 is TGCAGCGTTCAACCGGACTCCGGCTCTGGCTACACCTTC. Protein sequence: CSVQPDSGSGYTF.